Listed below are T cell receptor beta chains from one sample, sequenced in a study of shared clonotypes between healthy human individuals. Method: immunoSEQ multiplex PCR; TCRdb's copy keeps in-frame clones and lacks some. The data show around 2,000,000 clones, roughly 91% seen once. Material: naive CD8+ T cells from PBMCs. The source is a man in his late teens or twenties in good health. Some clones in this sample may be carry-over from other donors' samples. The CDR3 runs from the conserved cysteine through the conserved F or W. Part of the rows lack a size; the others show once, few, many or a class for expanded clones.

V gene	J gene	clone size	CDR3 protein
TRBV7-9	TRBJ2-5	.	CASSPRVGQDDKTQYF
TRBV15	TRBJ2-4	.	CATSRAGELWALAKNIQYF
TRBV14	TRBJ2-2	.	CASSQDMGPPYTGELFF
TRBV29-1	TRBJ1-2	.	CSVTGTGRGYTF
TRBV11-2	TRBJ2-7	.	CASSLRDRVYEQYF
TRBV6-1	TRBJ2-7	once	CASSEDWDLTYEQYF
TRBV19	TRBJ1-1	.	CASSIRDTNTEAFF
TRBV19	TRBJ2-1	.	CASSIAGGNNEQFF
TRBV4-1	TRBJ2-7	.	CASSPSTSEFPYEQYF
TRBV14	TRBJ2-5	.	CASSHWGQGETQYF
TRBV5-4	TRBJ2-7	.	CASSRTGRREDEQYF
TRBV7-2	TRBJ1-1	once	CASSPRTGDTEAFF
TRBV4-1	TRBJ1-5	.	CASSQGNRGTANQPQHF
TRBV7-9	TRBJ2-1	.	CASSPPILAGAHNEQFF
TRBV7-9	TRBJ1-2	.	CASSLGYRNYGYTF
TRBV29-1	TRBJ2-7	.	CSVEDSYEQYF
TRBV6-1	TRBJ1-5	.	CASSERQGLGQPQHF
TRBV9	TRBJ2-3	.	CASSPSGGVTDTQYF
TRBV27	TRBJ2-7	.	CASSITGGPNGEQYF
TRBV5-1	TRBJ2-7	once	CASSLGRDSYEQYF
TRBV27	TRBJ2-1	.	CASSSSGPQQPHDEQFF
TRBV14	TRBJ2-7	.	CASSLGQGPEQYF
TRBV27	TRBJ2-1	.	CASRGLAGYEQFF
TRBV5-6	TRBJ2-4	.	CASSSGPDLGTKNIQYF
TRBV6-5	TRBJ1-5	.	CASSPQGRQPQHF
TRBV27	TRBJ2-3	.	CASSRTGRTDTQYF
TRBV4-1	TRBJ2-7	.	CASSRKGEGHEQYF
TRBV19	TRBJ2-1	.	CASSASGTSGYNEQFF
TRBV30	TRBJ2-7	.	CAWSVFRASGYEQYF
TRBV30	TRBJ2-1	.	CAWSGGEGNEQFF
TRBV29-1	TRBJ2-1	.	CSAPGWTSGRDSYNEQFF
TRBV28	TRBJ2-5	.	CASTPTGMGETQYF
TRBV2	TRBJ2-5	once	CASSGTSGRAQETQYF
TRBV27	TRBJ1-2	.	CASNPDRTSNYGYTF
TRBV10-3	TRBJ2-3	once	CAISDRLAGEDPPADTQYF
TRBV4-1	TRBJ2-2	.	CASSHHGGWTNTGELFF
TRBV6-1	TRBJ2-7	.	CASTSGRMNEQYF
TRBV11-2	TRBJ2-4	.	CASSLGSGGIQYF
TRBV27	TRBJ2-7	.	CASSWAAGGYEQYF
TRBV27	TRBJ2-2	.	CASSFLGTGNTGELFF
TRBV27	TRBJ2-1	.	CASSLGQGGEQFF
TRBV7-9	TRBJ2-7	.	CASSLPLAPYEQYF